The clone carrying this T cell receptor (beta chain) was seen only once. Germline V gives CDR1 SQVTM, CDR2 ANQGSEA. V shed 6 bases and J shed 1 base, with 10 bases lying between them. The CDR3 loop spans 13 amino acids. Source study methods: From reference gene primer amplification, estimates of nucleated cell counts were derived. Libraries were prepared by immunoSEQ multiplex PCR; TCRdb keeps only in-frame clonotypes and omits some of them. Clonal size and the V and J genes are those of that table, whereas D and trimming came from the DNA. This repertoire shows some 88,000 clones, approximately 85% found once; its top ten account for 3.8%. These data belong to a study of blood T cell repertoires in COVID-19.

The source is a man in his sixties with acute or convalescent COVID-19. J is TRBJ1-5 and V is TRBV29-1; a weak D match, TRBD1 (5 bases). The material sequenced was peripheral blood. In DNA, the CDR3 is TGCAGCGTGGGGGAGGGCAGCAATCAGCCCCAGCATTTT. Amino acids: CSVGEGSNQPQHF.